Listed below are T cell receptor beta chains from one sample, sequenced in a study of radiotherapy plus CTLA-4 blockade in lung cancer. TCRdb's copy holds only in-frame clones and misses some; the assay was immunoSEQ multiplex PCR. The table shows tens of thousands of clones, with about 74% occurring only once. Sequenced material: peripheral blood, taken from a patient treated with radiotherapy plus ipilimumab. Every receptor here comes from a human donor with non-small cell lung cancer whose response to radiotherapy plus ipilimumab could not be evaluated. CDR3s include the opening cysteine and the closing phenylalanine or tryptophan. The order of the fields is V gene, D gene, CDR3 length, J gene, clone size, CDR3 protein, CDR3 DNA. D genes are given only for firm matches. Clone size, where shown, is once, few, many, or a class for clones that have expanded.

v_gene: TRBV28
d_gene: .
len: 16
j_gene: TRBJ2-4
abundance: .
CDR3aa: CASQGQTVVSKNIQYF
CDR3nt: TGTGCCAGCCAAGGACAGACAGTAGTCTCCAAAAACATTCAGTACTTC

v_gene: TRBV5-4
d_gene: TRBD2
len: 15
j_gene: TRBJ2-5
abundance: .
CDR3aa: CASSLVAGSQETQYF
CDR3nt: TGTGCCAGCAGCTTAGTAGCGGGGAGCCAAGAGACCCAGTACTTC

v_gene: TRBV11-3
d_gene: TRBD2
len: 16
j_gene: TRBJ2-3
abundance: .
CDR3aa: CASSLGMSSGGHTQYF
CDR3nt: TGTGCCAGCAGCTTAGGGATGTCTAGCGGGGGGCATACGCAGTATTTT

v_gene: TRBV21-1
d_gene: .
len: 11
j_gene: TRBJ2-7
abundance: .
CDR3aa: CASSRGPEQYF
CDR3nt: TGTGCCAGCAGCAGAGGGCCCGAGCAGTACTTC

v_gene: TRBV28
d_gene: .
len: 19
j_gene: TRBJ2-1
abundance: .
CDR3aa: CASSPSGGWGRESDNEQFF
CDR3nt: TGTGCCAGCAGTCCATCCGGGGGGTGGGGGCGGGAATCGGACAATGAGCAGTTCTTC

v_gene: TRBV7-3
d_gene: TRBD2
len: 17
j_gene: TRBJ2-1
abundance: medium-sized
CDR3aa: CASSSSGTSGFNNEQFF
CDR3nt: TGTGCCAGCAGCTCCTCCGGGACTAGCGGGTTCAACAATGAGCAGTTCTTC

v_gene: TRBV5-4
d_gene: TRBD1
len: 14
j_gene: TRBJ2-7
abundance: .
CDR3aa: CASSVGTGLGEQYF
CDR3nt: TGTGCCAGCAGCGTCGGGACAGGTTTGGGCGAGCAGTACTTC

v_gene: TRBV5-1
d_gene: TRBD2
len: 14
j_gene: TRBJ2-3
abundance: few
CDR3aa: CASSLSGTTDTQYF
CDR3nt: TGCGCCAGCAGCTTGAGCGGGACCACAGATACGCAGTATTTT

v_gene: TRBV7-2
d_gene: TRBD2
len: 15
j_gene: TRBJ2-7
abundance: .
CDR3aa: CASSRGGPLSYEQYF
CDR3nt: TGTGCCAGCAGCCGGGGAGGGCCCCTCTCCTACGAGCAGTACTTC

v_gene: TRBV15
d_gene: TRBD1
len: 17
j_gene: TRBJ2-3
abundance: .
CDR3aa: CATSSGWDREVPDTQYF
CDR3nt: TGTGCCACCAGCAGTGGTTGGGACAGGGAAGTCCCCGATACGCAGTATTTT

v_gene: TRBV7-6
d_gene: TRBD2
len: 16
j_gene: TRBJ2-7
abundance: .
CDR3aa: CASSPRAGAISYEQYF
CDR3nt: TGTGCCAGCAGCCCCCGAGCGGGGGCGATTTCCTACGAGCAGTACTTC

v_gene: TRBV6-1
d_gene: TRBD1
len: 16
j_gene: TRBJ2-7
abundance: .
CDR3aa: CASSEGDRVASYEQYF
CDR3nt: TGTGCCAGCAGTGAAGGAGACAGGGTTGCCTCCTACGAGCAGTACTTC

v_gene: TRBV5-4
d_gene: .
len: 13
j_gene: TRBJ1-4
abundance: .
CDR3aa: CASSSAGEKKLFF
CDR3nt: TGTGCCAGCAGCTCGGCAGGGGAGAAAAAACTGTTTTTT

v_gene: TRBV21-1
d_gene: .
len: 17
j_gene: TRBJ1-4
abundance: .
CDR3aa: CASSKSYPGQGCGKLFF
CDR3nt: TGTGCCAGCAGCAAAAGCTACCCGGGACAGGGATGCGGAAAACTGTTTTTT

v_gene: TRBV5-1
d_gene: TRBD2
len: 16
j_gene: TRBJ2-1
abundance: .
CDR3aa: CASIPGTAGKVNEQFF
CDR3nt: TGCGCCAGCATCCCCGGAACAGCGGGGAAGGTCAATGAGCAGTTCTTC

v_gene: TRBV6-1
d_gene: .
len: 15
j_gene: TRBJ1-1
abundance: .
CDR3aa: CASSLYRYPITEAFF
CDR3nt: TGTGCCAGCAGTCTTTACAGGTACCCCATCACTGAAGCTTTCTTT

v_gene: TRBV5-1
d_gene: TRBD2
len: 15
j_gene: TRBJ2-1
abundance: .
CDR3aa: CASSLTAGGPNEQFF
CDR3nt: TGCGCCAGCAGCTTGACCGCGGGGGGGCCAAATGAGCAGTTCTTC

v_gene: TRBV30
d_gene: .
len: 15
j_gene: TRBJ1-2
abundance: .
CDR3aa: CAWRGQGNSFYGYTF
CDR3nt: TGTGCCTGGAGGGGGCAGGGAAACTCTTTCTATGGCTACACCTTC

v_gene: TRBV28
d_gene: TRBD2
len: 17
j_gene: TRBJ2-4
abundance: .
CDR3aa: CASSSSGGPRAKNIQYF
CDR3nt: TGTGCCAGCAGTTCTAGCGGGGGGCCCAGAGCCAAAAACATTCAGTACTTC

v_gene: TRBV30
d_gene: .
len: 15
j_gene: TRBJ1-2
abundance: .
CDR3aa: CAWSGGGYSNYGYTF
CDR3nt: TGTGCCTGGAGTGGTGGGGGGTACTCAAACTATGGCTACACCTTC

v_gene: TRBV28
d_gene: TRBD1
len: 15
j_gene: TRBJ1-1
abundance: .
CDR3aa: CASSSGQPKNTEAFF
CDR3nt: TGTGCCAGCAGTTCGGGACAGCCTAAGAACACTGAAGCTTTCTTT

v_gene: TRBV25-1
d_gene: TRBD1
len: 15
j_gene: TRBJ2-5
abundance: .
CDR3aa: CASSATGGVWETQYF
CDR3nt: TGTGCCAGCAGTGCTACAGGGGGAGTGTGGGAGACCCAGTACTTC

v_gene: TRBV7-3
d_gene: .
len: 15
j_gene: TRBJ2-1
abundance: .
CDR3aa: CASSPDRSSYNEQFF
CDR3nt: TGTGCCAGCAGCCCAGACAGGAGCTCCTACAATGAGCAGTTCTTC

v_gene: TRBV2
d_gene: .
len: 14
j_gene: TRBJ2-5
abundance: .
CDR3aa: CASSGSSRRETQYF
CDR3nt: TGTGCCAGCAGTGGTAGCAGTAGGAGGGAGACCCAGTACTTC

v_gene: TRBV30
d_gene: TRBD2
len: 15
j_gene: TRBJ2-1
abundance: .
CDR3aa: CAWSRGLAGRNEQFF
CDR3nt: TGTGCCTGGAGTAGGGGACTAGCGGGGCGCAATGAGCAGTTCTTC

v_gene: TRBV21-1
d_gene: .
len: 17
j_gene: TRBJ1-5
abundance: .
CDR3aa: CASSPPWGHLSNQPQHF
CDR3nt: TGTGCCAGCAGCCCTCCCTGGGGACATCTTAGCAATCAGCCCCAGCATTTT

v_gene: TRBV7-9
d_gene: TRBD2
len: 16
j_gene: TRBJ2-7
abundance: .
CDR3aa: CASSQGASSGGLEQYF
CDR3nt: TGTGCCAGCAGCCAGGGGGCGTCTAGCGGGGGGCTCGAGCAGTACTTC

v_gene: TRBV23-1
d_gene: TRBD1
len: 17
j_gene: TRBJ2-6
abundance: .
CDR3aa: CASSKADRSSGANVLTF
CDR3nt: TGCGCCAGCAGTAAAGCGGACAGGAGCTCTGGGGCCAACGTCCTGACTTTC

v_gene: TRBV5-1
d_gene: TRBD1
len: 16
j_gene: TRBJ2-3
abundance: .
CDR3aa: CASSGVAGGITDTQYF
CDR3nt: TGCGCCAGCAGCGGGGTCGCAGGGGGCATCACAGATACGCAGTATTTT

v_gene: TRBV7-9
d_gene: .
len: 14
j_gene: TRBJ1-5
abundance: .
CDR3aa: CASSSWTSEQPQHF
CDR3nt: TGTGCCAGCAGCTCGTGGACTTCCGAGCAGCCCCAGCATTTT

v_gene: TRBV28
d_gene: .
len: 16
j_gene: TRBJ2-1
abundance: .
CDR3aa: CASSLGGGGSYNEQFF
CDR3nt: TGTGCCAGCAGTTTAGGGGGGGGCGGGTCCTACAATGAGCAGTTCTTC

v_gene: TRBV30
d_gene: TRBD1
len: 16
j_gene: TRBJ1-2
abundance: .
CDR3aa: CALNRDRARGGYGYTF
CDR3nt: TGTGCCTTGAACCGGGACAGGGCGCGGGGGGGGTATGGCTACACCTTC

v_gene: TRBV2
d_gene: .
len: 13
j_gene: TRBJ1-5
abundance: .
CDR3aa: CAPHGGGNQPQHF
CDR3nt: TGTGCCCCACACGGGGGAGGCAATCAGCCCCAGCATTTT

v_gene: TRBV4-1
d_gene: .
len: 13
j_gene: TRBJ1-1
abundance: .
CDR3aa: CASRYPGNTEAFF
CDR3nt: TGCGCCAGCAGATATCCCGGGAACACTGAAGCTTTCTTT

v_gene: TRBV6-6
d_gene: .
len: 16
j_gene: TRBJ2-3
abundance: once
CDR3aa: CASRPAGTRFEDTQYF
CDR3nt: TGTGCCAGCAGGCCGGCGGGAACGCGGTTTGAAGATACGCAGTATTTT

v_gene: TRBV28
d_gene: .
len: 12
j_gene: TRBJ1-2
abundance: .
CDR3aa: CASSWGDYGYTF
CDR3nt: TGTGCCAGCAGTTGGGGGGACTATGGCTACACCTTC

v_gene: TRBV27
d_gene: TRBD2
len: 14
j_gene: TRBJ2-7
abundance: .
CDR3aa: CASSRGVRTYEQYF
CDR3nt: TGTGCCAGCAGTCGGGGGGTCAGGACCTACGAGCAGTACTTC

v_gene: TRBV9
d_gene: .
len: 14
j_gene: TRBJ2-4
abundance: .
CDR3aa: CASSVGGRENIQYF
CDR3nt: TGTGCCAGCAGCGTAGGAGGCAGAGAAAACATTCAGTACTTC

v_gene: TRBV29-1
d_gene: .
len: 12
j_gene: TRBJ2-5
abundance: .
CDR3aa: CSAKTAQETQYF
CDR3nt: TGCAGCGCCAAGACAGCTCAAGAGACCCAGTACTTC

v_gene: TRBV7-8
d_gene: .
len: 15
j_gene: TRBJ2-6
abundance: few
CDR3aa: CASSLGHSGANVLTF
CDR3nt: TGTGCCAGCAGCTTAGGGCACTCTGGGGCCAACGTCCTGACTTTC

v_gene: TRBV27
d_gene: TRBD1
len: 14
j_gene: TRBJ2-7
abundance: .
CDR3aa: CASSLGTGVSEQYF
CDR3nt: TGTGCCAGCAGTTTAGGGACAGGGGTGAGCGAGCAGTACTTC

v_gene: TRBV10-3
d_gene: .
len: 13
j_gene: TRBJ1-4
abundance: .
CDR3aa: CAIGAATNEKLFF
CDR3nt: TGTGCCATCGGAGCCGCAACTAATGAAAAACTGTTTTTT

v_gene: TRBV18
d_gene: .
len: 13
j_gene: TRBJ1-3
abundance: .
CDR3aa: CASSQATGNTIYF
CDR3nt: TGTGCCAGCTCCCAGGCGACAGGAAACACCATATATTTT

v_gene: TRBV15
d_gene: TRBD1
len: 16
j_gene: TRBJ2-2
abundance: .
CDR3aa: CATSRGGGQYTGELFF
CDR3nt: TGTGCCACCAGCAGAGGAGGGGGACAGTACACCGGGGAGCTGTTTTTT

v_gene: TRBV27
d_gene: TRBD1
len: 14
j_gene: TRBJ2-7
abundance: .
CDR3aa: CASSSRDRDYEQYF
CDR3nt: TGTGCCAGCAGTAGCCGGGACAGGGACTACGAGCAGTACTTC

v_gene: TRBV7-9
d_gene: TRBD1
len: 13
j_gene: TRBJ1-2
abundance: .
CDR3aa: CASSFGQGVGYTF
CDR3nt: TGTGCCAGCAGCTTTGGACAGGGGGTTGGCTACACCTTC

v_gene: TRBV4-1
d_gene: TRBD2
len: 18
j_gene: TRBJ2-7
abundance: .
CDR3aa: CASSWTGTSGGAIHEQYF
CDR3nt: TGCGCCAGCAGCTGGACCGGGACTAGCGGGGGGGCCATTCACGAGCAGTACTTC

v_gene: TRBV28
d_gene: TRBD2
len: 17
j_gene: TRBJ2-7
abundance: .
CDR3aa: CASSFTEGWGGMDEQYF
CDR3nt: TGTGCCAGCAGTTTCACGGAGGGGTGGGGGGGTATGGACGAGCAGTACTTC

v_gene: TRBV5-5
d_gene: TRBD1
len: 16
j_gene: TRBJ1-5
abundance: .
CDR3aa: CASSLGGQGVIQPQHF
CDR3nt: TGTGCCAGCAGCTTGGGTGGACAGGGGGTTATTCAGCCCCAGCATTTT

v_gene: TRBV4-2
d_gene: TRBD1
len: 16
j_gene: TRBJ2-3
abundance: .
CDR3aa: CASSRGPGQGADTQYF
CDR3nt: TGTGCCAGCAGCCGAGGTCCGGGACAGGGGGCAGATACGCAGTATTTT

v_gene: TRBV18
d_gene: .
len: 15
j_gene: TRBJ2-3
abundance: .
CDR3aa: CASSPGQISTDTQYF
CDR3nt: TGTGCCAGCTCACCCGGACAAATTAGCACAGATACGCAGTATTTT

v_gene: TRBV7-8
d_gene: .
len: 15
j_gene: TRBJ1-1
abundance: few
CDR3aa: CASSLVPGMNTEAFF
CDR3nt: TGTGCCAGCAGCTTAGTTCCAGGGATGAACACTGAAGCTTTCTTT

v_gene: TRBV27
d_gene: .
len: 14
j_gene: TRBJ2-7
abundance: few
CDR3aa: CASSLGQSSYEQYF
CDR3nt: TGTGCCAGCAGTTTAGGACAGTCTTCCTACGAGCAGTACTTC